A selection of T cell receptor beta chains follows, all from one sample in a study of blood T cell repertoires in COVID-19. Profiled with immunoSEQ multiplex PCR; TCRdb holds only in-frame clones, not every one. The sample has just over 650,000 clones, more than 80% seen once. Sequencing was performed on peripheral blood. Every receptor here comes from a woman younger than 30 with acute or convalescent COVID-19. CDR3s include the opening cysteine and the closing phenylalanine or tryptophan. Part of the rows lack a size; the others show once, few, many or a class for expanded clones.

TRBV5-1,TRBJ2-1,-,CASSLALASSYNEQFF
TRBV5-4,TRBJ1-4,-,CASSSNGVEKLFF
TRBV5-1,TRBJ1-1,once,CASSDHLGQNTEAFF
TRBV5-1,TRBJ2-1,-,CASSQNPQGGEQFF
TRBV19,TRBJ2-7,-,CASSTNRVQYF
TRBV6-6,TRBJ2-1,-,CASSLRQSSSSYNEQFF
TRBV6-1,TRBJ1-2,-,CASSESAGGINYGYTF
TRBV19,TRBJ1-4,-,CASSIPSRGGEKLFF
TRBV3-1/TRBV3-2,TRBJ2-3,-,CASSPWGGTDTQYF
TRBV2,TRBJ2-7,-,CASSVQGSVNEQYF
TRBV21-1,TRBJ2-7,-,CASSKEGGRFPLRVRYF
TRBV9,TRBJ2-1,once,CASSADSNEQFF
TRBV6-5,TRBJ1-4,-,CASRWGGIKEKLFF
TRBV4-2,TRBJ2-7,once,CASNNQYRDSGVYEQYF
TRBV3-1/TRBV3-2,TRBJ1-5,-,CASGQGAGGPQHF
TRBV27,TRBJ1-1,-,CASSGGTAYEAFF
TRBV5-1,TRBJ2-7,-,CASSTEQGAIGEQYF
TRBV5-8,TRBJ1-1,-,CASSPDRGTNRAFF
TRBV9,TRBJ2-3,-,CASSPESGGAVDTQYF
TRBV4-1,TRBJ1-4,-,CASSPRVGQGNEKLFF
TRBV7-2,TRBJ2-7,once,CASSLVRTGGSFAGQQQYF
TRBV4-3,TRBJ1-1,-,CASSQDRGEGMNTEAFF
TRBV5-1,TRBJ1-3,-,CASSADSFTGNTIYF
TRBV1,TRBJ1-2,-,CTSSQLGDGYTF
TRBV19,TRBJ2-7,-,CASSAQRGSYEQYF
TRBV10-1,TRBJ2-7,-,CASPQGGEQYF
TRBV3-1/TRBV3-2,TRBJ1-1,once,CASSPRGGKTEAFF
TRBV7-9,TRBJ1-2,-,CASSLTHPDYGYTF